A selection of T cell receptor beta chains follows, all from one sample in a study of technical replicates of blood from a handful of donors. TCRdb keeps only in-frame clones here, not all; method: immunoSEQ multiplex PCR. This sample has around 75,000 clones, with around nine tenths found just once. The sequenced sample was T cells isolated from PBMCs. All receptors derive from a human donor in good health. Each CDR3 is given with its conserved first and last residue. D genes are given only for firm matches. Clone size appears in some rows only: once, few, many, or a class for an expanded clone.

V: TRBV5-1
D: -
length: 15
J: TRBJ1-1
size: -
CDR3: CASSPGEGERTEAFF
DNA: TGCGCCAGCAGCCCGGGGGAGGGGGAACGAACTGAAGCTTTCTTT

V: TRBV2
D: TRBD2
length: 19
J: TRBJ2-1
size: -
CDR3: CASSEAHDRGTSDYNEQFF
DNA: TGTGCCAGCAGTGAAGCGCATGACCGTGGGACTAGCGACTACAATGAGCAGTTCTTC

V: TRBV13
D: -
length: 17
J: TRBJ2-1
size: -
CDR3: CASSHGVYRGMGNEQFF
DNA: TGTGCCAGCAGCCACGGGGTGTACCGCGGCATGGGCAATGAGCAGTTCTTC

V: TRBV30
D: -
length: 15
J: TRBJ1-2
size: -
CDR3: CAWSVGRTEWYGYTF
DNA: TGTGCCTGGAGTGTTGGTAGGACAGAGTGGTATGGCTACACCTTC

V: TRBV28
D: -
length: 15
J: TRBJ1-1
size: -
CDR3: CASSLGGRRRTEAFF
DNA: TGTGCCAGCAGTTTAGGGGGCCGGCGGCGAACTGAAGCTTTCTTT

V: TRBV6-4
D: -
length: 15
J: TRBJ1-1
size: -
CDR3: CASSDSGDSNTEAFF
DNA: TGTGCCAGCAGCGACTCGGGAGACTCGAACACTGAAGCTTTCTTT

V: TRBV7-9
D: TRBD1
length: 16
J: TRBJ2-7
size: -
CDR3: CASSNGQEHYSYEQYF
DNA: TGTGCCAGCAGCAACGGACAGGAACATTACTCCTACGAGCAGTACTTC

V: TRBV10-1
D: -
length: 12
J: TRBJ1-2
size: -
CDR3: CASSESGGGYTF
DNA: TGCGCCAGCAGTGAGTCTGGAGGTGGCTACACCTTC

V: TRBV14
D: -
length: 15
J: TRBJ2-3
size: -
CDR3: CASSLPRGASDTQYF
DNA: TGTGCCAGCAGCCTCCCCAGGGGCGCCTCAGATACGCAGTATTTT

V: TRBV29-1
D: TRBD1
length: 13
J: TRBJ1-4
size: -
CDR3: CSVVGQGEEKLFF
DNA: TGCAGCGTTGTGGGACAGGGGGAGGAAAAACTGTTTTTT

V: TRBV5-1
D: TRBD1
length: 16
J: TRBJ2-1
size: -
CDR3: CASSLGLGQGYNEQFF
DNA: TGCGCCAGCAGCTTGGGTCTGGGACAGGGCTACAATGAGCAGTTCTTC

V: TRBV28
D: -
length: 14
J: TRBJ1-5
size: -
CDR3: CASISGGTDQPQHF
DNA: TGTGCCAGCATCTCCGGGGGGACTGATCAGCCCCAGCATTTT

V: TRBV25-1
D: TRBD1
length: 14
J: TRBJ1-1
size: few
CDR3: CASGQGDWSTEAFF
DNA: TGTGCCAGTGGACAGGGCGATTGGTCCACTGAAGCTTTCTTT